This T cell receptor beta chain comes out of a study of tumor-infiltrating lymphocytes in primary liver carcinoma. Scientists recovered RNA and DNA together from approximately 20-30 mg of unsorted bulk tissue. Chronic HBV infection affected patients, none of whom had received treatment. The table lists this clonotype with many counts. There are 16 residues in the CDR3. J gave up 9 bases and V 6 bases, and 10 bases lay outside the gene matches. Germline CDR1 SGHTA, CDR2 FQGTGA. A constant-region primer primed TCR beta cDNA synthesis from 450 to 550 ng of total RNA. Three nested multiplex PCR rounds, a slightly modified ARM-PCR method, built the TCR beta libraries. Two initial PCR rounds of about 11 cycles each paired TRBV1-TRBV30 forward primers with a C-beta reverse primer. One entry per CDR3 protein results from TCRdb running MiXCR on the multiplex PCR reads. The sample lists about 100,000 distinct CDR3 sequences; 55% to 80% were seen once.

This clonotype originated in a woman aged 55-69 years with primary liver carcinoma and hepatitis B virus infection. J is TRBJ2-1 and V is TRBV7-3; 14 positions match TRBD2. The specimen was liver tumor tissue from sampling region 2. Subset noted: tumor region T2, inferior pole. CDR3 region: CASSDPGTSGRGEQFF. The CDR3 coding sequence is TGTGCCAGCAGTGACCCGGGGACTAGCGGGAGAGGTGAGCAGTTCTTC.